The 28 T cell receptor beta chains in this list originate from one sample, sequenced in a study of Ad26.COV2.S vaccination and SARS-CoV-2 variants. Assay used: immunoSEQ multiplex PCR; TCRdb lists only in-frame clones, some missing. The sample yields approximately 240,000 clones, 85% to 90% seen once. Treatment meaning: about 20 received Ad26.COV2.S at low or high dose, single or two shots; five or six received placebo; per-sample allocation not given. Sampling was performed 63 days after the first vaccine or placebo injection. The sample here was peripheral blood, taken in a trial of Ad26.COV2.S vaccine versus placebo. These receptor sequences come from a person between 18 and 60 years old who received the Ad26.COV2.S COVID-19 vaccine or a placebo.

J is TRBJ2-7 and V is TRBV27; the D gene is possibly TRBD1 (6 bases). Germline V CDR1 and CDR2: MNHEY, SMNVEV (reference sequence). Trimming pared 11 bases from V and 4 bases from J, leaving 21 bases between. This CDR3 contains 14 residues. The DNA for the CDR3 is TGTGCCGCGGACAGAGGAGAAATGACTTACGAGCAGTACTTC. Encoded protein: CAADRGEMTYEQYF.

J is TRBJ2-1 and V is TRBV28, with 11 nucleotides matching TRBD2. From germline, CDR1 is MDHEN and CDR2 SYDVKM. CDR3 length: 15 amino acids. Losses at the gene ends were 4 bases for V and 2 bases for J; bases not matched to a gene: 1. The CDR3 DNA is TGTGCCAGCAGTTCGGGACTAGCGGCCTACAATGAGCAGTTCTTC. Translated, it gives CASSSGLAAYNEQFF.

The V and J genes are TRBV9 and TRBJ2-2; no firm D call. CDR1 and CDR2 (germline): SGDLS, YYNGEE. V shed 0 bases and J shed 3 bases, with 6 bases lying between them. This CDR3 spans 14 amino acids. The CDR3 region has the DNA TGTGCCAGCAGCGTAGGACGGGACACCGGGGAGCTGTTTTTT. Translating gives CASSVGRDTGELFF.

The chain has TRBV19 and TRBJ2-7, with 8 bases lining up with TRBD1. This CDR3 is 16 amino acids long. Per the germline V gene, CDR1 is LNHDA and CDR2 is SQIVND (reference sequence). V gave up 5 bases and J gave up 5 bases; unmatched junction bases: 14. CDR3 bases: TGTGCCAGTAGTCCGTATGGACAGGGCGCTTGGGACGAGCAGTACTTC. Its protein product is CASSPYGQGAWDEQYF.

In DNA, the CDR3 is TGCGCCAGCAGCCCCGGGGAAAGCGCCCGCTCCTACAATGAGCAGTTCTTC. Its protein is CASSPGESARSYNEQFF. The chain joins TRBV5-1 to TRBJ2-1; perhaps TRBD2 as D (5 bases). Deletions cut 4 bases from V and 0 bases from J, with 17 bases between. The CDR3 is made up of 17 amino acids. CDR1 and CDR2 from the germline V gene are SGHRS and YFSETQ. Drawing the rest from reference TRBV5-1 and TRBJ2-1, the complete variable domain is KAGVTQTPRYLIKTRGQQVTLSCSPISGHRSVSWYQQTPGQGLQFLFEYFSETQRNKGNFPGRFSGRQFSNSRSEMNVSTLELGDSALYLCASSPGESARSYNEQFFGPGTRLTVL.

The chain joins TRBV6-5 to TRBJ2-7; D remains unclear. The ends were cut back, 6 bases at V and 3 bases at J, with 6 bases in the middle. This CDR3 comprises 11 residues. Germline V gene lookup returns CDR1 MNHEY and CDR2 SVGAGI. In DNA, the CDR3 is TGTGCCAGCAGGGATCTCTACGAGCAGTACTTC. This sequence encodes CASRDLYEQYF.

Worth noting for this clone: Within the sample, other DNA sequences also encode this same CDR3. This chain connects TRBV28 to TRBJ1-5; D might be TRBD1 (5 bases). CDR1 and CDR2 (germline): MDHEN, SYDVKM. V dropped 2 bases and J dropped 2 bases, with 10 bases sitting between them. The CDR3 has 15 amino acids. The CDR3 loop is CASSLGGGGNQPQHF. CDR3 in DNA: TGTGCCAGCAGTTTAGGGGGAGGTGGCAATCAGCCCCAGCATTTT.

The CDR3 reads CASSMAGIGNTIYF. The CDR3 DNA sequence: TGTGCCAGTAGTATGGCGGGAATTGGAAACACCATATATTTT. V and J are TRBV19 and TRBJ1-3, with D unclear. V was cut by 3 bases and J by 3 bases, with 9 bases left in between. The germline CDR1 and CDR2 sequences are LNHDA and SQIVND (reference sequence). This CDR3 has 14 residues.

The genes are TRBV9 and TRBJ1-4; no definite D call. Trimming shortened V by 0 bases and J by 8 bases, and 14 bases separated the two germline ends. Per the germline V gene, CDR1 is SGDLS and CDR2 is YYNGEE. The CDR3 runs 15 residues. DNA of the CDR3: TGTGCCAGCAGCGTAGATGAAAGGCCTATGGAAAAACTGTTTTTT. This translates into CASSVDERPMEKLFF.

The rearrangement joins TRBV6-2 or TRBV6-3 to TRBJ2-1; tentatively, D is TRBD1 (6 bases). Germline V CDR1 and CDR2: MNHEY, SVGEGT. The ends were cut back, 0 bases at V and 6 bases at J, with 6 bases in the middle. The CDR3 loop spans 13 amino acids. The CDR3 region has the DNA TGTGCCAGCAGTTACTCGGACAGCAATGAGCAGTTCTTC. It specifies CASSYSDSNEQFF.

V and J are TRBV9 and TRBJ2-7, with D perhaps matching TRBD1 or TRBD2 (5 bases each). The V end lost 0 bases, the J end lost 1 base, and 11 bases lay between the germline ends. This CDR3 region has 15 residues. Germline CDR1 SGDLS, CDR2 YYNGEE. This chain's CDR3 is CASSVGGTPSYEQYF. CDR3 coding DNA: TGTGCCAGCAGCGTAGGAGGGACGCCATCCTACGAGCAGTACTTC.

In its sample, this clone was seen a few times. The CDR3 here is CASSDLSQPQHF. The CDR3 DNA reads TGCGCCAGCAGTGATCTCTCGCAGCCCCAGCATTTT. The genes are TRBV10-2 and TRBJ1-5; D is ambiguous. This CDR3 spans 12 amino acids. CDR1 WSHSY and CDR2 SAAADI come from the germline V gene. The V gene lost 3 bases and the J gene lost 7 bases, with 7 bases spanning the gap.

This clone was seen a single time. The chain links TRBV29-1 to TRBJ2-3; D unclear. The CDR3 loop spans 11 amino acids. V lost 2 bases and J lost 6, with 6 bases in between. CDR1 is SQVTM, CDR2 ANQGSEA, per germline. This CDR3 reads CSVEFHDTQYF. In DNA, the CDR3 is TGCAGCGTTGAATTTCACGATACGCAGTATTTT.

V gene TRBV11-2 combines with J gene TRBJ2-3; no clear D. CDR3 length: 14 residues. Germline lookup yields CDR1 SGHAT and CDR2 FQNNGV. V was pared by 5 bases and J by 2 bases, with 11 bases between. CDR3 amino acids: CASSPRRSTDTQYF. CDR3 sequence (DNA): TGTGCCAGCAGCCCCCGACGGTCCACAGATACGCAGTATTTT.

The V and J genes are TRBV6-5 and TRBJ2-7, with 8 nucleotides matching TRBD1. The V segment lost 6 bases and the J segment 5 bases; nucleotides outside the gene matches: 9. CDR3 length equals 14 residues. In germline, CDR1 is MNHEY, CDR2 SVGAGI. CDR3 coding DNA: TGTGCCAGCAGACTCCAGGGGGCTCAAAACGAGCAGTACTTC. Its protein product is CASRLQGAQNEQYF.

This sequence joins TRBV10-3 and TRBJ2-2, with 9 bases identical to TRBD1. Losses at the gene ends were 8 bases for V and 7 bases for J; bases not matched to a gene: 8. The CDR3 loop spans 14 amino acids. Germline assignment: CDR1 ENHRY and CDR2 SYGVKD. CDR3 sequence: CAIRQGEDSGELFF. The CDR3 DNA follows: TGTGCCATCCGACAGGGGGAAGATAGCGGGGAGCTGTTTTTT.

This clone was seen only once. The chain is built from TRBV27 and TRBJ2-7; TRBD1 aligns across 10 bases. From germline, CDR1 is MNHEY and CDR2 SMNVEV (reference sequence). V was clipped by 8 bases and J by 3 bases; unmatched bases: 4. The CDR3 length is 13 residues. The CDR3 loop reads CASGRTGGYEQYF. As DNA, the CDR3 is TGTGCCAGCGGAAGGACAGGGGGCTACGAGCAGTACTTC.

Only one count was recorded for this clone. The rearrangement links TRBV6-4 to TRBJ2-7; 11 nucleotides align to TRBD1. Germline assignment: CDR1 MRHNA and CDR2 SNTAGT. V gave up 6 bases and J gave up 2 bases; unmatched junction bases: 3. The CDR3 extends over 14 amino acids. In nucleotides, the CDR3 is TGTGCCAGCAGCGTGGACAGGGGGCCCTACGAGCAGTACTTC. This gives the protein CASSVDRGPYEQYF.

CDR3 region: CASSEKTGVSNEQFF. The CDR3, as DNA: TGTGCCAGCAGCGAAAAGACAGGGGTATCGAATGAGCAGTTCTTC. The rearrangement links TRBV7-3 to TRBJ2-1; 8 nucleotides agree with TRBD1. The CDR3 has 15 residues. Germline V gene sequence: CDR1 SGHTA, CDR2 FQGTGA. V trimming: 5 bases; J trimming: 7 bases; junction bases outside the gene matches: 10.

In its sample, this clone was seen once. The CDR3 nucleotides are TGTGCCAGCAGTTCTATTAGCGGGAGGAACGAGCAGTACTTC. It codes for CASSSISGRNEQYF. The chain links TRBV27 to TRBJ2-7, with 10 nucleotides matching TRBD2. Germline assignment: CDR1 MNHEY and CDR2 SMNVEV (reference sequence). V shed 4 bases, J shed 5 bases, and the junction held 5 bases outside the gene matches. This CDR3 is built from 14 residues.

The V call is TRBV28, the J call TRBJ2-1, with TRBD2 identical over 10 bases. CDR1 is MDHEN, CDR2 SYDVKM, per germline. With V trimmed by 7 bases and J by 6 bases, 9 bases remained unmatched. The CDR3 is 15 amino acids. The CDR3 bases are TGTGCCAGCAAGTCGCGGACTAGCGGACGCAATGAGCAGTTCTTC. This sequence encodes CASKSRTSGRNEQFF.

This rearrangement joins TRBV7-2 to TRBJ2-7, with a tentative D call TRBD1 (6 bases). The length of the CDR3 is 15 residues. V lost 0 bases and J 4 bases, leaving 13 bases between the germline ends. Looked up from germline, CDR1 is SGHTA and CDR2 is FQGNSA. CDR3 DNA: TGTGCCAGCAGCTTAGCGCCAGGGGTTATGTACGAGCAGTACTTC. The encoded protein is CASSLAPGVMYEQYF.

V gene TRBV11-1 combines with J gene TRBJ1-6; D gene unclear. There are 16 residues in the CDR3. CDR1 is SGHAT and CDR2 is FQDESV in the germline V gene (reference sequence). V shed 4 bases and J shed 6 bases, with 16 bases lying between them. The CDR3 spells CASSSEVDPANSPLHF. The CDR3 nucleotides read TGTGCCAGCAGCTCCGAGGTGGACCCAGCTAATTCACCCCTCCACTTT. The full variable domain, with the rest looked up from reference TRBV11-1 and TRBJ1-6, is EAEVAQSPRYKITEKSQAVAFWCDPISGHATLYWYRQILGQGPELLVQFQDESVVDDSQLPKDRFSAERLKGVDSTLKIQPAELGDSAMYLCASSSEVDPANSPLHFGNGTRLTVT.

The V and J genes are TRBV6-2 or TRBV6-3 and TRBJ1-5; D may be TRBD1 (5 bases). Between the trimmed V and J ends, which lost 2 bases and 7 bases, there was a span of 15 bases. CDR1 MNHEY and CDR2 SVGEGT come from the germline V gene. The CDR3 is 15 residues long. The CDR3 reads CASSYPSGVGQPQHF. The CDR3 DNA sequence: TGTGCCAGCAGTTACCCCTCGGGGGTCGGGCAGCCCCAGCATTTT.

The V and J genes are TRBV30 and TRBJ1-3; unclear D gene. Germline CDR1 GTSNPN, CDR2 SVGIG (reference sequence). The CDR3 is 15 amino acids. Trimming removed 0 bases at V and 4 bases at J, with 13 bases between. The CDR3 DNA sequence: TGTGCCTGGAGTGTTGGTCGAGCTGGGGGAAACACCATATATTTT. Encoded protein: CAWSVGRAGGNTIYF.

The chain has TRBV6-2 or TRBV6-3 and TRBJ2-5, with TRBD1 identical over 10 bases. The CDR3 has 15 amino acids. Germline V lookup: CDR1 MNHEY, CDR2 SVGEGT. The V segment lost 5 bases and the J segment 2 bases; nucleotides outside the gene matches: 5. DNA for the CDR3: TGTGCCAGCAGTGATACGGGACAGGGGCAAGAGACCCAGTACTTC. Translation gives CASSDTGQGQETQYF.

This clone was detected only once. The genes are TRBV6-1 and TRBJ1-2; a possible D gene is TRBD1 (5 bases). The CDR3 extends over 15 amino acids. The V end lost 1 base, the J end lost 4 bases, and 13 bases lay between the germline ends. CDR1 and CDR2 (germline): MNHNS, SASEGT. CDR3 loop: CASSEGLGGSYGYTF. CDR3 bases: TGTGCCAGCAGTGAAGGATTGGGGGGTAGCTATGGCTACACCTTC.

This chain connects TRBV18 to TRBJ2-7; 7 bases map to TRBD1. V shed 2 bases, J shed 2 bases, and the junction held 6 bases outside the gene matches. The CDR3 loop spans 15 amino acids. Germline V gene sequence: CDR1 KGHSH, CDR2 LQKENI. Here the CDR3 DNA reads TGTGCCAGCTCACCAGCCCTGGGACAGACCTACGAGCAGTACTTC. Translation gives CASSPALGQTYEQYF.